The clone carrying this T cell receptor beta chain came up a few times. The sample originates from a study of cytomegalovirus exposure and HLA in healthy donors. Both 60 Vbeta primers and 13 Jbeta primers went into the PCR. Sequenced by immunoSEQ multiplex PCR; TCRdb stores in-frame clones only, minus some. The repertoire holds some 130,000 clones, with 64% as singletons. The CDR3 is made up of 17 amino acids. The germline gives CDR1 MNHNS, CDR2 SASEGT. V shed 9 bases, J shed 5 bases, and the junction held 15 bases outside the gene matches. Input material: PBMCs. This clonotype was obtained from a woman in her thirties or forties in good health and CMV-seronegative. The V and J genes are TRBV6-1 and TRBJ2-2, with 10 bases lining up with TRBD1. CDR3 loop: CARSEPGQGPGTGELFF. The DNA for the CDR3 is TGTGCCAGGAGCGAACCGGGACAGGGGCCCGGTACCGGGGAGCTGTTTTTT.